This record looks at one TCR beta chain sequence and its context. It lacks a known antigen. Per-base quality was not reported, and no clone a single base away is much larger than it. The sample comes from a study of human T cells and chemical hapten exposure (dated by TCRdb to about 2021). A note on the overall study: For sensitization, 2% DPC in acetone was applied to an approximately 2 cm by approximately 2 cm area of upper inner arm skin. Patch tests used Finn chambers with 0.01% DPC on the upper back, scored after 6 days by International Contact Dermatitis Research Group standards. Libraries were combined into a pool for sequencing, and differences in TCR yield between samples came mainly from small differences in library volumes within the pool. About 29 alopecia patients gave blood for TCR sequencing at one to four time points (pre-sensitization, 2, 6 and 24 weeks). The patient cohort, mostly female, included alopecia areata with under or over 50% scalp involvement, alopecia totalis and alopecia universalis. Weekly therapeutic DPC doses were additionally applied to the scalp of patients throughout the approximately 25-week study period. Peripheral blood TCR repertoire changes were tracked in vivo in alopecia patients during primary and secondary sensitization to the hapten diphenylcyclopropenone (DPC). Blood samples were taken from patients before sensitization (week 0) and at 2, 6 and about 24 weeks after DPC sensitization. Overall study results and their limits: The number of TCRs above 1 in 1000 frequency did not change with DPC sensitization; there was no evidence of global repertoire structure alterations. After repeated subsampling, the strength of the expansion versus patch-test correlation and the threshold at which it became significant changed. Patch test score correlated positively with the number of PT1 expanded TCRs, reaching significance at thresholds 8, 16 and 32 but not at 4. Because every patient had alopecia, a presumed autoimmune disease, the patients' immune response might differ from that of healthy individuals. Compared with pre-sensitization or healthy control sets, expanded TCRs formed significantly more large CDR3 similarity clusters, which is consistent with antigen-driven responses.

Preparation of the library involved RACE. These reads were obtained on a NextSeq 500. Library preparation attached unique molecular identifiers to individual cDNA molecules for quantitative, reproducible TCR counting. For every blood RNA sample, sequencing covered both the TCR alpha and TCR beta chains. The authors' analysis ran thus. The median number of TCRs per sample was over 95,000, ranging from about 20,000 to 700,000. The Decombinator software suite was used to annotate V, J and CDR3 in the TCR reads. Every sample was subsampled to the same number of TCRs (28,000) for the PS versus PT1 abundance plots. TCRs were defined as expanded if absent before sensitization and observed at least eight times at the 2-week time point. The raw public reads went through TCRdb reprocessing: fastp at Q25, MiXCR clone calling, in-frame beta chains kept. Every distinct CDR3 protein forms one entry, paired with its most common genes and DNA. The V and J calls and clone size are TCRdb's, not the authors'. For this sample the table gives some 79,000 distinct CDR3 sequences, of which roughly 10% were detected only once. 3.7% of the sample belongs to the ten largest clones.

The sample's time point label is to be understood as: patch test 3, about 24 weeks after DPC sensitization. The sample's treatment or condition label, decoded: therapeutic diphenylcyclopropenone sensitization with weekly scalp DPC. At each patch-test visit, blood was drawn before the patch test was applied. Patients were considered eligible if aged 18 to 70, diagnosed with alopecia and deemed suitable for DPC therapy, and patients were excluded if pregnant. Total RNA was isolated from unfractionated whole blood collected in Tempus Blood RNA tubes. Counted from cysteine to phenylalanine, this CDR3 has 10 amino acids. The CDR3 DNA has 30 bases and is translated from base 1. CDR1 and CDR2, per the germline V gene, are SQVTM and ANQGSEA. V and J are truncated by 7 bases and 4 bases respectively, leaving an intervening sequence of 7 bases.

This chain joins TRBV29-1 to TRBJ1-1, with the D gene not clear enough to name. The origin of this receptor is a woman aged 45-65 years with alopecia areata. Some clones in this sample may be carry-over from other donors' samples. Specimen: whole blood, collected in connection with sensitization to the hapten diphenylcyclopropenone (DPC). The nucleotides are TGCAGCGCTGGGTTCACTGAAGCTTTCTTT. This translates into CSAGFTEAFF.